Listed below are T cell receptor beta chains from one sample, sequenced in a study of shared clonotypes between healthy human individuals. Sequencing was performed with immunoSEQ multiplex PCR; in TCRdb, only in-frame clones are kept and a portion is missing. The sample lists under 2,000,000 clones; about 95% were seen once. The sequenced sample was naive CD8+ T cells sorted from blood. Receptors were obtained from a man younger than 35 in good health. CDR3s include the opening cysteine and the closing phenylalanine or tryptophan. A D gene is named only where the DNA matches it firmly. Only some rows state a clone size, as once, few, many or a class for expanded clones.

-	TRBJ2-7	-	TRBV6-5	TGTGCCAGCAGGGCCGGGACCTCTTACGAGCAGTACTTC	CASRAGTSYEQYF
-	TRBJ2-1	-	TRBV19	TGTGCCAGTAGCGACAGGACCTACAATGAGCAGTTCTTC	CASSDRTYNEQFF
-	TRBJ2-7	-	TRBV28	TGTGCCAGCACTATACAAGGGGGGGACTACGAGCAGTACTTC	CASTIQGGDYEQYF
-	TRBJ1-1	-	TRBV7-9	TGTGCCAGCATGGGGGAGCCGAACACTGAAGCTTTCTTT	CASMGEPNTEAFF
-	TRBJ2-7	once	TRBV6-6	TGTGCCAGCAGTTACGAAGGCAAGACCTACGAGCAGTACTTC	CASSYEGKTYEQYF
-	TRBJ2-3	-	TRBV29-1	TGCAGCTTTGCGGGCATCTTAACGACAGATACGCAGTATTTT	CSFAGILTTDTQYF
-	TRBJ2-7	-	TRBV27	TGTGCCAGCAGTTTATCGGCGACTTACGAGCAGTACTTC	CASSLSATYEQYF
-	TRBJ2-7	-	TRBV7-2	TGTGCCAGCAGCTTAGATGGGGGGCGCTCCTACGAGCAGTACTTC	CASSLDGGRSYEQYF
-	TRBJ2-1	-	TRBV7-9	TGTGCCAGCAGCTCACAGGGTTACAATGAGCAGTTCTTC	CASSSQGYNEQFF
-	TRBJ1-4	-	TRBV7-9	TGTGCCAGCAGCGGTGGGACCGAGAATGAAAAACTGTTTTTT	CASSGGTENEKLFF
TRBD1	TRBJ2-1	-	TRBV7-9	TGTGCCAGCAGCTTAGAGGTAGTCAGGGGGCACCCCGAGGTGCAGTTCTTC	CASSLEVVRGHPEVQFF
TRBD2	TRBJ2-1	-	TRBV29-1	TGCAGCACCATCATAGCGGGAGGCGATGAGCAGTTCTTC	CSTIIAGGDEQFF
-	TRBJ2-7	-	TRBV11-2	TGTGCCAGCAGCTCTCACCCTGTGAGCTCCTACGAGCAGTACTTC	CASSSHPVSSYEQYF
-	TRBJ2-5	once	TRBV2	TGTGCCAGCAGTGACGGTTTTGCCTTTGGAGAGACCCAGTACTTC	CASSDGFAFGETQYF
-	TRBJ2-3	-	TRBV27	TGTGCCAGCAGTTTCCGGGGCCTGCTTAGCACAGATACGCAGTATTTT	CASSFRGLLSTDTQYF
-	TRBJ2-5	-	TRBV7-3	TGTGCCAGCAGCTTAAGTGGGGGGATGGAGACCCAGTACTTC	CASSLSGGMETQYF
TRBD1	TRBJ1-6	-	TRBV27	TGTGCCAGCGGGGGCGGGACAGGAATTTCACCCCTCCACTTT	CASGGGTGISPLHF
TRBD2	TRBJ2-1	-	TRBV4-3	TGCGCCAGCAGCCAAGATTTCTCAGCGGGAACCGACAATGAGCAGTTCTTC	CASSQDFSAGTDNEQFF
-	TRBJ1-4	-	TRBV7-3	TGTGCCAGCAGCTTAACTGGGGGAGGTTCTGAAAAACTGTTTTTT	CASSLTGGGSEKLFF
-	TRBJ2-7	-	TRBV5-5	TGTGCCAGCAGCCGCTGGGGAGGAGGGATTAACGAGCAGTACTTC	CASSRWGGGINEQYF
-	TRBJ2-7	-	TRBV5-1	TGCGCCAGCAGCCAAGGAAGCTCCTACGAGCAGTACTTC	CASSQGSSYEQYF
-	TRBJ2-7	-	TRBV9	TGTGCCAGCAGCTCATCTCGTGAGTACTTC	CASSSSREYF
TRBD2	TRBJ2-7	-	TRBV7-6	TGTGCCAGCAGTCCCGAGCGGGAGGAGGGCGAGCAGTACTTC	CASSPEREEGEQYF
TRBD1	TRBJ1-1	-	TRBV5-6	TGTGCCAGCAGCTCACCGGGACAGGGAGATACTGAAGCTTTCTTT	CASSSPGQGDTEAFF
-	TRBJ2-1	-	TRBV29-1	TGCAGCGTTGAAGATTTGGGAGAGGGGATCCACAATGAGCAGTTCTTC	CSVEDLGEGIHNEQFF
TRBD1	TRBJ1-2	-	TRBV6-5	TGTGCCAGCAGTTACTCGCCGACAGGGAACTATGGCTACACCTTC	CASSYSPTGNYGYTF
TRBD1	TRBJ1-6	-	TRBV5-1	TGCGCCAGCAGCAAAGGACAGGGGGTAGGCAATTCACCCCTCCACTTT	CASSKGQGVGNSPLHF
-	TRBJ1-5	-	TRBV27	TGTGCCAGCAGTGGACCGGTCAATCAGCCCCAGCATTTT	CASSGPVNQPQHF
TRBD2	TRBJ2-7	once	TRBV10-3	TGTGCCATCAGTGATACCGTCCCCACTAGCGGAAGTTCATACGAGCAGTACTTC	CAISDTVPTSGSSYEQYF
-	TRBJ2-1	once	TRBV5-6	TGTGCCAGCAGCTTGTCGTCACATGAGCAGTTCTTC	CASSLSSHEQFF
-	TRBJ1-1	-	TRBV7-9	TGTGCCAGCAGCCCTTTGGGGGGTGAAGCTTTCTTT	CASSPLGGEAFF
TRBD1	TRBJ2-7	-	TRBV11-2	TGTGCCAGCAGCATCACCACAGGGGTAGGCTCCTACGAGCAGTACTTC	CASSITTGVGSYEQYF
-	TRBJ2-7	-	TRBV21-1	TGTGCCAGCAGCAGATCCTCAGGGGCGACTACGAACTACGAGCAGTACTTC	CASSRSSGATTNYEQYF
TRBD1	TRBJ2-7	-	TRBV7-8	TGTGCCAGCAGCTTAGACCCCACGTCACGGGGTCAGGGGGTCTACGAGCAGTACTTC	CASSLDPTSRGQGVYEQYF
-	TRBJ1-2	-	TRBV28	TGTGCCAGCACCCCCCGGCAGGGCATTCGTACTAACTATGGCTACACCTTC	CASTPRQGIRTNYGYTF
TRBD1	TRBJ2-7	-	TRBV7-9	TGTGCCAGCAGCTTCTGGGGACAGGAGACCTACGAGCAGTACTTC	CASSFWGQETYEQYF
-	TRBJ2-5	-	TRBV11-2	TGTGCCAGCAGCCTTACGAGGGGAAGAGAGACCCAGTACTTC	CASSLTRGRETQYF
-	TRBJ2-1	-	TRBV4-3	TGCGCCAGCAGCCAAGAGGTCCTAATCGGGATCTACAATGAGCAGTTCTTC	CASSQEVLIGIYNEQFF
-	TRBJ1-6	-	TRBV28	TGTGCCAGCAGTGATCCCGGACAGCCTTATAATTCACCCCTCCACTTT	CASSDPGQPYNSPLHF
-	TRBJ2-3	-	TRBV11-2	TGTGCCAGCAGCTTAGTACGGGATACGCAGTATTTT	CASSLVRDTQYF
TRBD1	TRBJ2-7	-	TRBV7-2	TGTGCCAGCAGCTTAGGGGCAGGGGGCAACTCCTACGAGCAGTACTTC	CASSLGAGGNSYEQYF
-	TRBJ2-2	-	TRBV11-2	TGTGCCAGCAGCTCCCCGGGACCGAACACCGGGGAGCTGTTTTTT	CASSSPGPNTGELFF
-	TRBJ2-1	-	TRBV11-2	TGTGCCAGCAGCTTAGACCGACTTCTCGGGGCCCACAATGAGCAGTTCTTC	CASSLDRLLGAHNEQFF
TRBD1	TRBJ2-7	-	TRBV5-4	TGTGCCAGCAGCTTACCCGGGACAGGAGTCGAGCAGTACTTC	CASSLPGTGVEQYF
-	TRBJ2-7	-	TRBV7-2	TGTGCCAGCAGCTTAGGACTAGCCTACGAGCAGTACTTC	CASSLGLAYEQYF
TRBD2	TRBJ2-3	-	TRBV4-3	TGCGCCAGCAGCCAAGATCCCGGACTAGCGGGAGAAGCAGATACGCAGTATTTT	CASSQDPGLAGEADTQYF
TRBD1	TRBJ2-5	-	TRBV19	TGTGCCAGTAGTGAAACCGGGACAGGGTCTGAGACCCAGTACTTC	CASSETGTGSETQYF
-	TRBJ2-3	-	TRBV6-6	TGTGCCAGCAGTAGCATGGCGGAAAGCACAGATACGCAGTATTTT	CASSSMAESTDTQYF
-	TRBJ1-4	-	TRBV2	TGTGCCCCCTGCGGGGAAAAACTGTTTTTT	CAPCGEKLFF
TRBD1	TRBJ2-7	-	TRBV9	TGTGCCAGCAGCGCCGGGACAGACAGCTACGAGCAGTACTTC	CASSAGTDSYEQYF
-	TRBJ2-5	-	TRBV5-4	TGTGCCAGCAGCTTTGACAGCCAAGAGACCCAGTACTTC	CASSFDSQETQYF
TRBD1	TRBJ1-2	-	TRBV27	TGTGCCAGCAGTTTATTAATAAACGTTCACCAACCCGCGGGACAGGGGGTCTATGGCTACACCTTC	CASSLLINVHQPAGQGVYGYTF